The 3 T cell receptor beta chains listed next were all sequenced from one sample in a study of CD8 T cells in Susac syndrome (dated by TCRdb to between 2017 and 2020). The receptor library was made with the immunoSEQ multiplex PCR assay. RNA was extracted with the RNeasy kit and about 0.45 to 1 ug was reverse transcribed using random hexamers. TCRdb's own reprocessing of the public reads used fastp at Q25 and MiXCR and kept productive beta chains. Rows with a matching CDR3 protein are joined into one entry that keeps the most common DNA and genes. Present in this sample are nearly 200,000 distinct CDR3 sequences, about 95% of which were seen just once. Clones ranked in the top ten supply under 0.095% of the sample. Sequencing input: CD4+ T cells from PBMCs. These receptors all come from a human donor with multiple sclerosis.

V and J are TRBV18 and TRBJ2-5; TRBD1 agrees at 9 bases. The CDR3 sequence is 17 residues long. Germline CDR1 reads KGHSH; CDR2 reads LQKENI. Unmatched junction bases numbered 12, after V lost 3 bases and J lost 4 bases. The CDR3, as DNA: TGTGCCAGCTCACCTTGGCCCCGGACAGGGGCTATAGAGACCCAGTACTTC. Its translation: CASSPWPRTGAIETQYF.

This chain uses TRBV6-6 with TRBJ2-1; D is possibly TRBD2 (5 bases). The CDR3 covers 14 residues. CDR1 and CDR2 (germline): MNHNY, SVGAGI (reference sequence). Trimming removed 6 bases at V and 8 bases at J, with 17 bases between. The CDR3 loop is CASSASTVGDEQFF. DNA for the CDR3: TGTGCCAGCAGCGCCTCGACCGTCGGGGATGAGCAGTTCTTC.

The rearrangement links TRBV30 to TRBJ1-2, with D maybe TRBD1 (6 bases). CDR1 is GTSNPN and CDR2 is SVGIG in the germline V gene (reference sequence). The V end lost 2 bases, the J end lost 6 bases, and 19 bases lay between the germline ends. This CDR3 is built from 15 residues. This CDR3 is CAWSNLIRGSDGYTF. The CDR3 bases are TGTGCCTGGAGTAACTTAATCAGGGGATCCGATGGCTACACCTTC. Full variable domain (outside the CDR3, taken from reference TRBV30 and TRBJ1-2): SQTIHQWPATLVQPVGSPLSLECTVEGTSNPNLYWYRQAAGRGLQLLFYSVGIGQISSEVPQNLSASRPQDRQFILSSKKLLLSDSGFYLCAWSNLIRGSDGYTFGSGTRLTVV.